The entry below gives a single TCR beta chain sequence along with its context. Its target is not known. It was with 60 Vbeta and 13 Jbeta primers that the PCR ran. Clones were read by immunoSEQ multiplex PCR, and TCRdb kept only the in-frame ones, dropping some. The sample table sets out about 62,000 clones. The CDR3 sequence is 13 residues long. Germline V gene sequence: CDR1 MGHDK, CDR2 SYGVNS. V gave up 4 bases and J gave up 5 bases, with 12 bases separating them. This specimen comes from a study of cytomegalovirus exposure and HLA in healthy donors. Findings and limits, study-wide: One variant, a missense change in DCLRE1C, was linked in a later analysis to TCR beta V- and J-gene trimming. The authors listed some 150 TCR beta chains as cytomegalovirus-associated.

Source material: PBMCs. This TCR was recovered from a man younger than 45 in good health and CMV-seropositive. J is TRBJ2-7 and V is TRBV25-1, with a possible D match to TRBD1 (6 bases). The CDR3 region is CASSVPGDDEQYF. CDR3 DNA sequence: TGTGCCAGCAGTGTTCCAGGGGATGACGAGCAGTACTTC.